This passage covers 13 T cell receptor beta chains from one sample sequenced in a study of blood T cell repertoires in COVID-19. Generated by immunoSEQ multiplex PCR, the TCRdb table keeps only in-frame clones and is missing some. The sample records some 300,000 clones, around 90% being singletons. Sequenced: PBMCs or T cells enriched from blood (not recorded which). Receptors were obtained from a woman aged 60-70 years in a cohort exposed to, infected with or recovered from COVID-19 (not recorded which).

V usage is TRBV10-1 and J usage is TRBJ2-2; no clear D gene. This CDR3 contains 14 residues. Germline CDR1 and CDR2: WNHNN and SYGVQD (reference sequence). V dropped 4 bases and J dropped 5 bases, with 11 bases sitting between them. CDR3 sequence: CASSVGESTGELFF. The CDR3 DNA is TGCGCCAGCAGTGTAGGAGAATCGACCGGGGAGCTGTTTTTT.

This chain links TRBV3-1 (or the pseudogene TRBV3-2) with TRBJ2-5, with 12 bases aligning to TRBD2. Germline assignment: CDR1 LGHDT and CDR2 YNNKEL (reference sequence). This CDR3 has 18 amino acids. Germline trimming cut 4 bases from V and 3 bases from J; bases unmatched to any gene: 12. CDR3 bases: TGTGCCAGCAGCCTACAACCACCCCGGACTAGCGGGAAAGAGACCCAGTACTTC. Translated, it gives CASSLQPPRTSGKETQYF.

The chain combines TRBV13 with TRBJ2-3; TRBD1 matches at 7 bases. The V and J ends lost 5 bases and 7 bases, in that order; junction bases with no gene match: 18. The CDR3 loop spans 17 amino acids. Germline V lookup: CDR1 PRHDT, CDR2 FYEKMQ (reference sequence). The DNA of the CDR3 is TGTGCCAGCAGCCCCCGGCCGCTCCTTACACAGGGGAATACGCAGTATTTT. It translates to CASSPRPLLTQGNTQYF.

This clone was seen only a few times. This chain links TRBV5-4 with TRBJ1-2; TRBD1 agrees at 11 bases. The ends lost 2 bases at V and 5 bases at J; junction bases unmatched: 5. The CDR3 extends over 15 amino acids. The germline gives CDR1 SGHNT, CDR2 YYREEE (reference sequence). Here the CDR3 reads CASSLGDRGTYGYTF. The CDR3 DNA reads TGTGCCAGCAGCTTAGGGGACAGGGGGACGTATGGCTACACCTTC.

The chain has TRBV3-1 (or the pseudogene TRBV3-2) and TRBJ1-1; 9 nucleotides agree with TRBD1. V dropped 4 bases and J dropped 3; count of bases not matched to a gene: 9. This CDR3 is 16 amino acids long. Germline V gene sequence: CDR1 LGHDT, CDR2 YNNKEL (reference sequence). The CDR3 protein is CASSRRDRERDTEAFF. The CDR3 nucleotides are TGTGCCAGCAGCCGTCGGGACAGGGAGAGGGACACTGAAGCTTTCTTT.

The rearrangement uses TRBV11-2 and TRBJ1-2, with a possible D match to TRBD1 (6 bases). V lost 5 bases to trimming and J lost 4 bases, with 14 bases between them. This CDR3 is 14 amino acids long. Germline CDR1 and CDR2: SGHAT and FQNNGV. The CDR3 DNA sequence: TGTGCCAGCAGCAGCTACAGGGACGGCTATGGCTACACCTTC. This codes for CASSSYRDGYGYTF. Based on the CDR3 plus reference TRBV11-2 and TRBJ1-2, the full variable domain is EAGVAQSPRYKIIEKRQSVAFWCNPISGHATLYWYQQILGQGPKLLIQFQNNGVVDDSQLPKDRFSAERLKGVDSTLKIQPAKLEDSAVYLCASSSYRDGYGYTFGSGTRLTVV.

The chain joins TRBV29-1 to TRBJ2-7, with 9 nucleotides matching TRBD2. Trimming removed 1 base from V and 3 bases from J; junction bases left unmatched: 7. Germline V gene sequence: CDR1 SQVTM, CDR2 ANQGSEA. CDR3 length equals 15 residues. CDR3 nucleotides: TGCAGCGTTGAAGGGGGACTAGCCTCGGACTACGAGCAGTACTTC. Translating gives CSVEGGLASDYEQYF.

V gene TRBV7-9 combines with J gene TRBJ2-3; D ambiguous. The CDR3 is 12 amino acids. Germline CDR1 is SEHNR and CDR2 is FQNEAQ (reference sequence). Trimming left V 4 bases short and J 6 bases short, with 8 bases between. The CDR3 nucleotides read TGTGCCAGCAGCTCTCTATTGGATACGCAGTATTTT. Residues: CASSSLLDTQYF.

Here the CDR3 reads CASSHSGGADTQYF. CDR3 DNA sequence: TGTGCCAGCAGCCATAGCGGGGGCGCAGATACGCAGTATTTT. This chain uses TRBV7-9 with TRBJ2-3, with 9 bases lining up with TRBD2. The CDR3 sequence is 14 residues long. Germline assignment: CDR1 SEHNR and CDR2 FQNEAQ (reference sequence). V lost 5 bases, J lost 4 bases, and 4 bases stayed unmatched.

V usage is TRBV27 and J usage is TRBJ2-7; TRBD1 agrees at 9 bases. J gave up 5 bases and V 5 bases, and 10 bases lay outside the gene matches. CDR1 is MNHEY and CDR2 is SMNVEV in the germline V gene (reference sequence). This CDR3 has 15 amino acids. This CDR3 is CASSQLQGAPHEQYF. The CDR3 DNA follows: TGTGCCAGCAGTCAACTACAGGGGGCCCCCCACGAGCAGTACTTC.

The chain is built from TRBV7-3 and TRBJ2-1; possibly TRBD2 for D (6 bases). The V end lost 6 bases, the J end lost 0 bases, and 12 bases lay between the germline ends. Germline V gene data show CDR1 as SGHTA and CDR2 as FQGTGA. There are 15 residues in the CDR3. CDR3 DNA: TGTGCCAGCAGTTCCGGAGGGAGCTCCTACAATGAGCAGTTCTTC. This encodes CASSSGGSSYNEQFF.

CDR3 sequence reads: CASSQEPRRNTIYF. For the CDR3, the DNA is TGCGCCAGCAGCCAAGAGCCCAGGCGAAACACCATATATTTT. The V and J genes are TRBV4-1 and TRBJ1-3; D remains unclear. CDR1 and CDR2 from the germline V gene are MGHRA and YSYEKL. Trimming took 0 bases from V and 5 from J, leaving 8 bases between them. There are 14 residues in the CDR3.

This sequence joins TRBV12-3 or TRBV12-4 and TRBJ2-2; D unclear. This CDR3 has 13 residues. The germline V and J ends were trimmed by 2 bases and 4 bases, with 5 bases remaining between them. In DNA form, the CDR3 reads TGTGCCAGCAGTTTACTGTCCACCGGGGAGCTGTTTTTT. As protein: CASSLLSTGELFF.